This T cell receptor (beta chain) came from a study of early T cells in non-severe SARS-CoV-2 infection. On the study more broadly: Unsorted whole-blood RNA was sequenced in bulk, leaving chains unpaired. Overall study results and limits: The study's VDJdb matching favored anti-spike CD8 responses and missed private and CD4 specificities.

Ten or more counts support this clonotype. Its matching antigen is unknown. Unique molecular identifiers were added to individual cDNA molecules. In TCRdb, the 5' RACE reads were re-called with MiXCR into one record per CDR3 protein. In the table there are roughly 75,000 distinct CDR3 sequences, roughly 9.6% of which are singletons. Germline values: CDR1 SGHRS, CDR2 YFSETQ. This CDR3 comprises 14 residues. V was cut by 5 bases and J by 0 bases, with 12 bases left in between. The chain uses TRBV5-1 and TRBJ2-7; no reliable D call. The receptor was isolated from an adult who was a healthcare worker with PCR-confirmed SARS-CoV-2 infection or an uninfected control (not recorded which). The sample was whole blood. DNA for the CDR3: TGCGCCAGCAGAAGGGAACACAGCTCCTACGAGCAGTACTTC. Encoded protein: CASRREHSSYEQYF.